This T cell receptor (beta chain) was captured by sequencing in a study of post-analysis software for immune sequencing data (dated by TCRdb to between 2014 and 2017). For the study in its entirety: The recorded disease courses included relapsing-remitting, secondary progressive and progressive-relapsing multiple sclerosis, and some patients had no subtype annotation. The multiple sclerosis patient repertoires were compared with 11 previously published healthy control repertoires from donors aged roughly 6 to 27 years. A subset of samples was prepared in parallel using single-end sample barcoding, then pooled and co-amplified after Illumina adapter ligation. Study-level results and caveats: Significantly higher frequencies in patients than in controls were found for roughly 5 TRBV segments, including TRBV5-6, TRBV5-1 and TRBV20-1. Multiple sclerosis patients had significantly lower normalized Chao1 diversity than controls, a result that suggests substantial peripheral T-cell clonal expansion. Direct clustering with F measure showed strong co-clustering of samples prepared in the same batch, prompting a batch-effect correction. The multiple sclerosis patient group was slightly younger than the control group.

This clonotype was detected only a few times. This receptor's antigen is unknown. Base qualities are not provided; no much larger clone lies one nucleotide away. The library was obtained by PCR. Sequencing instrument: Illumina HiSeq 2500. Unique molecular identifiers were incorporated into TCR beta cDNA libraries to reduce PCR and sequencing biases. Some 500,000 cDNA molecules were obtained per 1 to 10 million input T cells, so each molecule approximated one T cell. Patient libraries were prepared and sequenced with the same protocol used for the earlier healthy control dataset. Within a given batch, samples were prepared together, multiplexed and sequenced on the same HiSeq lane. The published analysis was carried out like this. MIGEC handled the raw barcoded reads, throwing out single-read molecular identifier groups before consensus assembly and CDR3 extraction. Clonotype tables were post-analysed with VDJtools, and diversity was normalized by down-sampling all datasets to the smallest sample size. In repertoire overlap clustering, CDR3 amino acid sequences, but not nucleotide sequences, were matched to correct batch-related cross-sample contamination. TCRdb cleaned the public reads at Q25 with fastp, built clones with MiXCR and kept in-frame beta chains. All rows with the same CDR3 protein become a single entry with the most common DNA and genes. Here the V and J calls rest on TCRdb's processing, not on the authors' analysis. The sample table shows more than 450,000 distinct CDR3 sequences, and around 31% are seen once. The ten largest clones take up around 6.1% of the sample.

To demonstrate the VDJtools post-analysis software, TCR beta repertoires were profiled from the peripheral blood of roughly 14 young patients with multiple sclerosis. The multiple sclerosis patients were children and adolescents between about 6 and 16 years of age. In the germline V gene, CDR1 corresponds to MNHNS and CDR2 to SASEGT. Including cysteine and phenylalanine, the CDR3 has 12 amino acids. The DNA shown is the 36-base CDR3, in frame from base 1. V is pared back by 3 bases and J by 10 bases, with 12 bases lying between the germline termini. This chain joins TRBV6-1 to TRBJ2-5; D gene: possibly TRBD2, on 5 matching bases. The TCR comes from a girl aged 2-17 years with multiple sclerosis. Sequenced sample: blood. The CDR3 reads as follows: CASSDRGLIQYF. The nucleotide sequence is TGTGCCAGCAGTGACCGAGGACTTATCCAGTACTTC.